The 8 T cell receptor beta chains given below trace back to one sample, sequenced in a study of blood T cell repertoires in COVID-19. Libraries were prepared by immunoSEQ multiplex PCR; TCRdb keeps only in-frame clonotypes and omits some of them. The profile shows about 160,000 clones, about 80% of them singletons. What was sequenced was PBMCs or T cells enriched from blood (not recorded which). These receptors originate from a middle-aged man who had recovered from COVID-19.

The chain couples TRBV11-2 to TRBJ1-1, with D maybe TRBD1 (5 bases). The CDR3 extends over 16 amino acids. Deletions cut 1 base from V and 0 bases from J, with 12 bases between. In germline, CDR1 is SGHAT, CDR2 FQNNGV. The CDR3 sequence: CASSLGAWGVNTEAFF. DNA of the CDR3: TGTGCCAGCAGCTTAGGGGCCTGGGGCGTGAACACTGAAGCTTTCTTT.

V usage is TRBV14 and J usage is TRBJ2-5, with 7 positions matching TRBD1. Germline V gene sequence: CDR1 SGHDN, CDR2 FVKESK. This CDR3 is 16 amino acids long. Trimming cost V 5 bases and J 7 bases; bases outside gene matches: 16. In nucleotides, the CDR3 is TGTGCCAGCAGCTCCCCGGCCGGACAGGCCTTGGGGACCCAGTACTTC. Translation: CASSSPAGQALGTQYF.

This sequence joins TRBV6-5 and TRBJ1-6; TRBD1 agrees at 7 bases. CDR3 length: 15 residues. The V gene's germline CDR1 is MNHEY and CDR2 SVGAGI. V shed 6 bases, J shed 5 bases, and the junction held 7 bases outside the gene matches. This chain's CDR3 is CASRLSGTDNSPLHF. The CDR3, as DNA: TGTGCCAGCAGATTGTCCGGGACAGATAATTCACCCCTCCACTTT.

V and J are TRBV19 and TRBJ1-3; no clear D gene. CDR1 is LNHDA and CDR2 is SQIVND in the germline V gene (reference sequence). The V end lost 2 bases, the J end lost 1 base, and 6 bases lay between the germline ends. This CDR3 contains 14 residues. CDR3 in DNA: TGTGCCAGTAGTATAACGGGGTCTGGAAACACCATATATTTT. Translated, it gives CASSITGSGNTIYF.

This rearrangement joins TRBV7-7 to TRBJ2-6; 7 positions agree with TRBD1. V gave up 5 bases and J gave up 2 bases; unmatched junction bases: 3. Per germline, CDR1 SSHAT and CDR2 FNYEAQ (reference sequence). This CDR3 spans 15 amino acids. As DNA, the CDR3 is TGTGCCAGCAGCCCCGGGACAGCTGGGGCCAACGTCCTGACTTTC. It is translated as CASSPGTAGANVLTF.

The rearrangement uses TRBV19 and TRBJ1-5; D is uncertain. CDR1 and CDR2 (germline): LNHDA, SQIVND (reference sequence). The CDR3 length is 15 residues. V lost 3 bases to trimming and J lost 5 bases, with 14 bases between them. The CDR3 bases are TGTGCCAGTAGTATCCCCCATGGGAGTTATCAGCCCCAGCATTTT. This sequence encodes CASSIPHGSYQPQHF.

The CDR3 DNA reads as TGCGCCAGCAGCCAAGTAGGGAGCTCTGGAAACACCATATATTTT. It translates to CASSQVGSSGNTIYF. This sequence joins TRBV4-1 and TRBJ1-3, with D unclear. The V end was cut by 1 base, the J end by 0 bases, with 7 bases between. Germline lookup yields CDR1 MGHRA and CDR2 YSYEKL. This CDR3 contains 15 residues.

The chain combines TRBV7-8 with TRBJ1-2; a possible D gene is TRBD1 (5 bases). The germline V gene has CDR1 SGHVS and CDR2 FQNEAQ. The germline V and J ends were trimmed by 3 bases and 6 bases, with 14 bases remaining between them. The CDR3 contains 14 residues. CDR3 protein: CASSFRGSPDGYTF. For the CDR3, the DNA is TGTGCCAGCAGCTTTAGGGGCAGTCCGGATGGCTACACCTTC. The full variable domain, rest sourced from reference TRBV7-8 and TRBJ1-2, is GAGVSQSPRYKVAKRGQDVALRCDPISGHVSLFWYQQALGQGPEFLTYFQNEAQLDKSGLPSDRFFAERPEGSVSTLKIQRTQQEDSAVYLCASSFRGSPDGYTFGSGTRLTVV.